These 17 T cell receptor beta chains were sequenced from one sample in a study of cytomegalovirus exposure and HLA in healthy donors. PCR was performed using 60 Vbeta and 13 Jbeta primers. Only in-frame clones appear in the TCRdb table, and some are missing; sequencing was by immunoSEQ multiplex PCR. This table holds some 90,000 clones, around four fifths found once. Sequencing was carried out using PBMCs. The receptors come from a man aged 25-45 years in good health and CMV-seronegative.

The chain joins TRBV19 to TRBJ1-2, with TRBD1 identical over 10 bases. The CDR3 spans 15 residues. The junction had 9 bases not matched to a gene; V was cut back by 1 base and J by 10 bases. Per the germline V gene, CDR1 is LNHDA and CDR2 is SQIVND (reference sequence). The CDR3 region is CASSIATGTGESYTF. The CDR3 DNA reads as TGTGCCAGTAGTATAGCGACCGGGACAGGGGAGTCCTACACCTTC. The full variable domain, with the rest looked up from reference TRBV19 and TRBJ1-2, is DGGITQSPKYLFRKEGQNVTLSCEQNLNHDAMYWYRQDPGQGLRLIYYSQIVNDFQKGDIAEGYSVSREKKESFPLTVTSAQKNPTAFYLCASSIATGTGESYTFGSGTRLTVV.

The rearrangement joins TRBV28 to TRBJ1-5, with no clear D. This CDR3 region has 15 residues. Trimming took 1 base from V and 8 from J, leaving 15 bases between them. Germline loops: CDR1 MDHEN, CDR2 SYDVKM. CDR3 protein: CASSLSRQPWEPQHF. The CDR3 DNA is TGTGCCAGCAGTTTATCGAGGCAACCCTGGGAGCCCCAGCATTTT. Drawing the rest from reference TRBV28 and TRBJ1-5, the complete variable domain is DVKVTQSSRYLVKRTGEKVFLECVQDMDHENMFWYRQDPGLGLRLIYFSYDVKMKEKGDIPEGYSVSREKKERFSLILESASTNQTSMYLCASSLSRQPWEPQHFGDGTRLSIL.

In DNA form, the CDR3 reads TGTGCCAGCAGCGGGGACAGGGGGCTTTCTTTCTTT. It translates to CASSGDRGLSFF. The chain is built from TRBV11-3 and TRBJ1-1, with TRBD1 matching over 12 bases. This CDR3 has 12 residues. In germline, CDR1 is SGHNT, CDR2 YENEEA. The trim removed 5 bases at V and 12 bases at J, leaving 4 bases unmatched.

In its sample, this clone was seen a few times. CDR3 sequence reads: CASMGGVYGYTF. The CDR3 region has the DNA TGTGCCAGCATGGGCGGGGTCTATGGCTACACCTTC. The V gene is TRBV28, the J gene TRBJ1-2; D uncertain. From germline, CDR1 is MDHEN and CDR2 SYDVKM. Trimming pared 7 bases from V and 4 bases from J, leaving 10 bases between. The CDR3 sequence is 12 residues long.

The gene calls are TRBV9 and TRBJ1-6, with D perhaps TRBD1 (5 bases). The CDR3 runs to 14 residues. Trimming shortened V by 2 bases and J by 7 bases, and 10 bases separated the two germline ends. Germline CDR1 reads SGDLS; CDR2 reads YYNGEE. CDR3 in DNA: TGTGCCAGCAGCGTCGGGGGGGGGAATTCACCCCTCCACTTT. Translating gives CASSVGGGNSPLHF.

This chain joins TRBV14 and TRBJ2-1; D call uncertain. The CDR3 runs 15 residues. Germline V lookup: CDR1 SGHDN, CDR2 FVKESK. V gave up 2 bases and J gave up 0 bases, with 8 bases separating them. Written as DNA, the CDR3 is TGTGCCAGCAGCCAATTCCGTAGCTCCTACAATGAGCAGTTCTTC. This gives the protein CASSQFRSSYNEQFF. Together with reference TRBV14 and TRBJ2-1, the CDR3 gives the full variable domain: EAGVTQFPSHSVIEKGQTVTLRCDPISGHDNLYWYRRVMGKEIKFLLHFVKESKQDESGMPNNRFLAERTGGTYSTLKVQPAELEDSGVYFCASSQFRSSYNEQFFGPGTRLTVL.

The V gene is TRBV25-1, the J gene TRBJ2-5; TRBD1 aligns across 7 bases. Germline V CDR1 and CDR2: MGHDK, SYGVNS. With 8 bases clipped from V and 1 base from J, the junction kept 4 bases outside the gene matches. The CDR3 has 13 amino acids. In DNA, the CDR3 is TGTGCCAGCTTCCGGACAGGCCAAGAGACCCAGTACTTC. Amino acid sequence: CASFRTGQETQYF.

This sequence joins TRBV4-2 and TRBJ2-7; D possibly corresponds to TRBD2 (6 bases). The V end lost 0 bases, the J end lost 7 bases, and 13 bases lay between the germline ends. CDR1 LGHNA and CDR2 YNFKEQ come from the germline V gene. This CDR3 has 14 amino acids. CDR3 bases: TGTGCCAGCAGCCAAGATCCGACTAGTCGGGAGCAGTACTTC. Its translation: CASSQDPTSREQYF.

In nucleotides, the CDR3 is TGTGCCATCAGTGAGTCGAACAGGGATTTAACTTTCTTT. Translation: CAISESNRDLTFF. The J gene is TRBJ1-1, the V gene TRBV10-3, with D possibly being TRBD1 (6 bases). Trimming stripped 0 bases from V and 12 bases from J, with 14 bases between. Germline CDR1 reads ENHRY; CDR2 reads SYGVKD. The CDR3 has 13 residues.

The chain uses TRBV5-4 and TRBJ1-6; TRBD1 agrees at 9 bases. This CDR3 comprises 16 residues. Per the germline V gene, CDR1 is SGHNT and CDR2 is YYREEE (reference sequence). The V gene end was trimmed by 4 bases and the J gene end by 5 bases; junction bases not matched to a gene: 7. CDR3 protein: CASSLETGGNNSPLHF. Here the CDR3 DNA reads TGTGCCAGCAGCCTGGAGACAGGGGGGAATAATTCACCCCTCCACTTT.

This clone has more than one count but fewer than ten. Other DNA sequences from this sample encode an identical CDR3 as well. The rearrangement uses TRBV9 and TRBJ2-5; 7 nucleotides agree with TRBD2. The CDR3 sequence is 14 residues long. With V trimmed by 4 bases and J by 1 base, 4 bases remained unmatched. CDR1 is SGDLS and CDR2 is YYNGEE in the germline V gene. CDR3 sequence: CASSPGTIQETQYF. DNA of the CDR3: TGTGCCAGCAGCCCAGGGACTATCCAAGAGACCCAGTACTTC.

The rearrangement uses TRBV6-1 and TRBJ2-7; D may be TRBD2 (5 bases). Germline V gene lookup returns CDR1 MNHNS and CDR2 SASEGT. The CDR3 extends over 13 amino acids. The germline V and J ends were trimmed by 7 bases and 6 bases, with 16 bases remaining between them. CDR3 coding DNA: TGTGCCAGCACTTCCGCGGGTACTACCGAGCAGTACTTC. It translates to CASTSAGTTEQYF.

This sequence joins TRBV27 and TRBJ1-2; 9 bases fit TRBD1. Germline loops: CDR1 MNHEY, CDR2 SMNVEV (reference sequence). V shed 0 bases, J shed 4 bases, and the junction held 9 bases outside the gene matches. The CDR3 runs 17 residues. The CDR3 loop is CASSLSGQGARGYGYTF. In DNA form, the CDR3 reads TGTGCCAGCAGTTTATCGGGACAGGGTGCTCGGGGCTATGGCTACACCTTC.

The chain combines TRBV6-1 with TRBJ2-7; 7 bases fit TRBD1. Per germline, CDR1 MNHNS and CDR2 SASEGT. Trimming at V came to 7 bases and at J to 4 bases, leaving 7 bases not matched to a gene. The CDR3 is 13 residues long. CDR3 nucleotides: TGTGCCAGCACCGACAGGGTAGGATACGAGCAGTACTTC. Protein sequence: CASTDRVGYEQYF.

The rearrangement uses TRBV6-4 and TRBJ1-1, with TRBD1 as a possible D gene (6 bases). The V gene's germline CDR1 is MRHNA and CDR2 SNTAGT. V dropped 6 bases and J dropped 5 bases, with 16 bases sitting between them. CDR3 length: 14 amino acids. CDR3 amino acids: CASSESLQGTEAFF. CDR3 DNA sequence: TGTGCCAGCAGCGAATCCCTACAGGGAACTGAAGCTTTCTTT.

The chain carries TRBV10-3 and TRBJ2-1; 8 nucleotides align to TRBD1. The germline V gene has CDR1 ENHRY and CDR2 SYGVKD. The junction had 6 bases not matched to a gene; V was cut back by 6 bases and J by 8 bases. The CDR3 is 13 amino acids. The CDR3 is CAIRDRGWDEQFF. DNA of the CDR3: TGTGCCATCAGAGACAGGGGTTGGGATGAGCAGTTCTTC.

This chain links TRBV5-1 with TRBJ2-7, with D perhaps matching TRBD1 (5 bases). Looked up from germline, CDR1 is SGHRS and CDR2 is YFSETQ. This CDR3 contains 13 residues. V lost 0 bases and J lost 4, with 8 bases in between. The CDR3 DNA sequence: TGCGCCAGCAGCTTGGAGGGGATTTACGAGCAGTACTTC. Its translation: CASSLEGIYEQYF.